Listed here are 12 T cell receptor beta chains from one sample, sequenced in a study of lymphopenia after photon versus proton radiotherapy. Libraries were prepared by immunoSEQ multiplex PCR; TCRdb keeps only in-frame clonotypes and omits some of them. The sample comprises around 63,000 clones, about 86% of which are singletons, and roughly 2.1% rests with the top ten. Here the sequenced sample was peripheral blood, taken from a patient treated with photon-based radiotherapy. The receptors originated from a man between 40 and 49 years old with gastric cancer.

This clone is labeled medium-sized (0.01 to 0.1%). The rearrangement links TRBV10-3 to TRBJ2-7; maybe TRBD1 (5 bases). This CDR3 is built from 15 residues. Germline-derived CDR1 and CDR2 are ENHRY and SYGVKD. Trimming cost V 2 bases and J 4 bases, with 15 bases left between them. The CDR3 sequence is CAISEDGQSLYEQYF. CDR3 nucleotide sequence: TGTGCCATCAGTGAGGACGGACAATCGCTTTACGAGCAGTACTTC.

The CDR3 DNA is TGTGCCAGCAGCTCAGGGACAGGGGAGCTGTTTTTT. Residues: CASSSGTGELFF. The V call is TRBV5-6, the J call TRBJ2-2, with a tentative D call TRBD1 (6 bases). Trimming pared 3 bases from V and 8 bases from J, leaving 8 bases between. The CDR3 runs 12 residues. Germline assignment: CDR1 SGHDT and CDR2 YYEEEE.

The J gene is TRBJ2-2, the V gene TRBV7-3, with D perhaps assigned TRBD1 or TRBD2 (5 bases each). CDR3 length: 12 amino acids. V was pared by 4 bases and J by 5 bases, with 5 bases between. The germline CDR1 and CDR2 sequences are SGHTA and FQGTGA. The CDR3 DNA reads as TGTGCCAGCAGCTGGGGGACCGGGGAGCTGTTTTTT. Protein sequence: CASSWGTGELFF. The variable domain in full, completed from reference TRBV7-3 and TRBJ2-2, reads GAGVSQTPSNKVTEKGKYVELRCDPISGHTALYWYRQSLGQGPEFLIYFQGTGAADDSGLPNDRFFAVRPEGSVSTLKIQRTERGDSAVYLCASSWGTGELFFGEGSRLTVL.

The rearrangement joins TRBV4-3 to TRBJ1-1; possible D gene TRBD1, 6 bases. Per the germline V gene, CDR1 is LGHNA and CDR2 is YSLEER. The V gene lost 1 base and the J gene lost 4 bases, with 13 bases spanning the gap. This CDR3 comprises 15 residues. CDR3 sequence (DNA): TGCGCCAGCAGCCAAGTCAATCAGGGGTTCACTGAAGCTTTCTTT. As protein: CASSQVNQGFTEAFF.

The V call is TRBV13, the J call TRBJ2-7, with 8 bases aligning to TRBD1. The CDR3 covers 14 residues. The ends lost 3 bases at V and 5 bases at J; junction bases unmatched: 6. The germline gives CDR1 PRHDT, CDR2 FYEKMQ (reference sequence). The CDR3 here is CASSFPGQENEQYF. DNA for the CDR3: TGTGCCAGCAGCTTCCCGGGACAGGAGAACGAGCAGTACTTC.

The V call is TRBV19, the J call TRBJ2-5; perhaps TRBD1 as D (5 bases). V gave up 1 base and J gave up 2 bases, with 11 bases separating them. The CDR3 consists of 15 residues. CDR1 is LNHDA and CDR2 is SQIVND in the germline V gene (reference sequence). The DNA of the CDR3 is TGTGCCAGTAGTATAGGGCAGGGCCCACAAGAGACCCAGTACTTC. It translates to CASSIGQGPQETQYF.

This clone was seen just once. The chain recombines TRBV7-2 with TRBJ1-2, with 9 bases matching TRBD1. The germline gives CDR1 SGHTA, CDR2 FQGNSA. This CDR3 has 16 residues. Trimming at V came to 5 bases and at J to 6 bases, leaving 13 bases not matched to a gene. In DNA form, the CDR3 reads TGTGCCAGCAGCACCACCACAGGGGGCGGAATTGATGGCTACACCTTC. It is translated as CASSTTTGGGIDGYTF.

This sequence joins TRBV19 and TRBJ1-5; the D gene is possibly TRBD1 (5 bases). Trimming took 8 bases from V and 5 from J, leaving 16 bases between them. CDR1 LNHDA and CDR2 SQIVND come from the germline V gene (reference sequence). CDR3 length: 14 residues. CDR3 residues: CASSVRQPDQPQHF. CDR3 DNA sequence: TGTGCCAGTTCGGTAAGACAGCCAGATCAGCCCCAGCATTTT. Based on the CDR3 plus reference TRBV19 and TRBJ1-5, the full variable domain is DGGITQSPKYLFRKEGQNVTLSCEQNLNHDAMYWYRQDPGQGLRLIYYSQIVNDFQKGDIAEGYSVSREKKESFPLTVTSAQKNPTAFYLCASSVRQPDQPQHFGDGTRLSIL.

The gene calls are TRBV9 and TRBJ2-5; the match to TRBD1 covers 10 bases. There are 14 residues in the CDR3. Losses at the gene ends were 4 bases for V and 10 bases for J; bases not matched to a gene: 10. In germline, CDR1 is SGDLS, CDR2 YYNGEE. The CDR3 DNA is TGTGCCAGCAGCCGACAGGGGGCCTCTGCGGGCCAGTACTTC. This encodes CASSRQGASAGQYF.

The rearrangement uses TRBV7-2 and TRBJ2-2; D unclear. Germline values: CDR1 SGHTA, CDR2 FQGNSA. The length of the CDR3 is 15 residues. Trimming cost V 1 base and J 2 bases, with 8 bases left between them. CDR3 DNA sequence: TGTGCCAGCAGCTTAGAAGTCCAAAACACCGGGGAGCTGTTTTTT. Protein: CASSLEVQNTGELFF.

The V call is TRBV11-2, the J call TRBJ2-5; D is perhaps TRBD1 or TRBD2 (5 bases each). This CDR3 has 14 amino acids. Germline V gene lookup returns CDR1 SGHAT and CDR2 FQNNGV. V was pared by 5 bases and J by 1 base, with 11 bases between. The CDR3 DNA reads as TGTGCCAGCAGCCGAGGGGATGCCCAAGAGACCCAGTACTTC. Its translation is CASSRGDAQETQYF.

This rearrangement joins TRBV9 to TRBJ2-2; D unclear. The V gene's germline CDR1 is SGDLS and CDR2 YYNGEE. This CDR3 is built from 14 residues. V lost 0 bases, J lost 4 bases, and 7 bases lay in between. The CDR3 protein is CASSVGGITGELFF. The CDR3 DNA reads as TGTGCCAGCAGCGTAGGCGGAATCACCGGGGAGCTGTTTTTT. Full variable domain (outside the CDR3, taken from reference TRBV9 and TRBJ2-2): DSGVTQTPKHLITATGQRVTLRCSPRSGDLSVYWYQQSLDQGLQFLIQYYNGEERAKGNILERFSAQQFPDLHSELNLSSLELGDSALYFCASSVGGITGELFFGEGSRLTVL.